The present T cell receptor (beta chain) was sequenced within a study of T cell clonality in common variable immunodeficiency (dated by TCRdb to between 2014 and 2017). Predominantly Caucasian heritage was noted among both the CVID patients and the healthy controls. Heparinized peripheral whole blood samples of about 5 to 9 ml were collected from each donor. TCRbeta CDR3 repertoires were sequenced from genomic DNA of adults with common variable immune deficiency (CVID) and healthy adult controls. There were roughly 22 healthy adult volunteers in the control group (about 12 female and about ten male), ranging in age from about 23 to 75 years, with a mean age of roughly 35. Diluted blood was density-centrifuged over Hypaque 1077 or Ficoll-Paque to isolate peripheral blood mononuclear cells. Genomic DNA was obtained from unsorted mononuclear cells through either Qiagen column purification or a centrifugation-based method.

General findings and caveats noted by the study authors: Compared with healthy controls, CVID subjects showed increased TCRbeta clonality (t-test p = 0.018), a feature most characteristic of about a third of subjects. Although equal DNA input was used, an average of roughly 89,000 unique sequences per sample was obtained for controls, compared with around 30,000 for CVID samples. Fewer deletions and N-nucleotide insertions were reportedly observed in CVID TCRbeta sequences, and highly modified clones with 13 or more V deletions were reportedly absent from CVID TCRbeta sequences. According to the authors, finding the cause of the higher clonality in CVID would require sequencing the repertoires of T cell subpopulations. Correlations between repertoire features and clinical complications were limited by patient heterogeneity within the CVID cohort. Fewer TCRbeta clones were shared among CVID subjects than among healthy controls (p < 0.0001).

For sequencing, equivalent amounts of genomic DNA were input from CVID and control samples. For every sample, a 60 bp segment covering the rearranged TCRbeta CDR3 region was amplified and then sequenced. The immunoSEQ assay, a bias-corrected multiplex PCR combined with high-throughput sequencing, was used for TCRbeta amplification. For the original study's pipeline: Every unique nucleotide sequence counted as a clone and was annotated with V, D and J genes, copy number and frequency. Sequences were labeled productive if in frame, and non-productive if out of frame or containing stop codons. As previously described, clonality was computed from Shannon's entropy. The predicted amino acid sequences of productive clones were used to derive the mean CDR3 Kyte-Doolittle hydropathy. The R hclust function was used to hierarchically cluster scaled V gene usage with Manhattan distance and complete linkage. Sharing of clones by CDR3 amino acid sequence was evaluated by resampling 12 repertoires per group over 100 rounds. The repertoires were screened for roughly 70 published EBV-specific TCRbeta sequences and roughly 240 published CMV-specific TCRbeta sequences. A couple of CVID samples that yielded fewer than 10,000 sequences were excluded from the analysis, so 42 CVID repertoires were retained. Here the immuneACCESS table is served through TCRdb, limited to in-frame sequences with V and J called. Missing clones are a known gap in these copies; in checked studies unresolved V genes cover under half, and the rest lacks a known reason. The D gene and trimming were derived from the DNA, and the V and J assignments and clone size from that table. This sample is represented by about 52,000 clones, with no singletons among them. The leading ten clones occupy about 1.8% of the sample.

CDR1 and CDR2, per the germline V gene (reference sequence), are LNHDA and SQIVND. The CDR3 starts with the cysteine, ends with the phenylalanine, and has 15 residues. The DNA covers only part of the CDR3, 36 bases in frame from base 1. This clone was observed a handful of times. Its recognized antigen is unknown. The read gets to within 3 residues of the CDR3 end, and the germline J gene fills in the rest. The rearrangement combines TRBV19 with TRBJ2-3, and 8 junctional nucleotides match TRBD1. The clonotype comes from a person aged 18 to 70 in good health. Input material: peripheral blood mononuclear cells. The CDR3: CASTADRETDQPQYF. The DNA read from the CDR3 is TGTGCCAGTACCGCGGACAGGGAAACCGATCAGCCG.